This T cell receptor (beta chain) was retrieved from a study of cytotoxic CD8 clonotypes in ibrutinib-treated CLL. Study-level points and caveats: Upon ibrutinib response clonality rose, and upon progression it fell back toward baseline. Stable or contracted on treatment, public clonotypes were also uncommon. In comparison with age-matched healthy donors, baseline clonality was higher and tracked circulating CD8+ T-cell counts.

This CDR3 region has 15 residues. Trimming removed 1 base from V and 8 bases from J, with 17 bases in between. Germline V gene data show CDR1 as KGHSH and CDR2 as LQKENI. On this clone: Its cognate antigen is unknown.

Genomic DNA in an amount of 2 to 2.5 micrograms was extracted from cryopreserved PBMCs and used for the preparation of TCR beta libraries. The method was immunoSEQ multiplex PCR; TCRdb's version includes in-frame clones alone and lacks a portion of them. The table has tens of thousands of clones, about 65% seen once; the top ten hold roughly 21%. Sequenced material: PBMCs, taken after 24 months of ibrutinib treatment. The chain couples TRBV18 to TRBJ1-2, with D tentatively TRBD1 (6 bases). This sequence originates from a human donor with chronic lymphocytic leukemia. DNA of the CDR3: TGTGCCAGCTCACCACGGAACAGGGAAGGTGGCGGCTACACCTTC. It codes for CASSPRNREGGGYTF.